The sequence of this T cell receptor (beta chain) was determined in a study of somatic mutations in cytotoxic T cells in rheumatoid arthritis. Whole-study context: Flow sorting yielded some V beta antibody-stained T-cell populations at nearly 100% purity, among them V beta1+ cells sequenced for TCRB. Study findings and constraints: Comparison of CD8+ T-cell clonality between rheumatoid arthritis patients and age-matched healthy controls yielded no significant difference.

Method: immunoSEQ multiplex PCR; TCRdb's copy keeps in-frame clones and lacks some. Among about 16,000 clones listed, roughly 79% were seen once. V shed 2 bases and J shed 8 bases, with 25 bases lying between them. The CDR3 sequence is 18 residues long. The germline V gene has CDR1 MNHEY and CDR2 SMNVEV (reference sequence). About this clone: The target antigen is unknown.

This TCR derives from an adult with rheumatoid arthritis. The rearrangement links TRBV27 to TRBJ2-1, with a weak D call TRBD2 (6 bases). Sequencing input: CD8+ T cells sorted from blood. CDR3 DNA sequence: TGTGCCAGCAGTTTAAACGAAGGCGGACTAACCTTGGTGGATGAGCAGTTCTTC. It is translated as CASSLNEGGLTLVDEQFF.